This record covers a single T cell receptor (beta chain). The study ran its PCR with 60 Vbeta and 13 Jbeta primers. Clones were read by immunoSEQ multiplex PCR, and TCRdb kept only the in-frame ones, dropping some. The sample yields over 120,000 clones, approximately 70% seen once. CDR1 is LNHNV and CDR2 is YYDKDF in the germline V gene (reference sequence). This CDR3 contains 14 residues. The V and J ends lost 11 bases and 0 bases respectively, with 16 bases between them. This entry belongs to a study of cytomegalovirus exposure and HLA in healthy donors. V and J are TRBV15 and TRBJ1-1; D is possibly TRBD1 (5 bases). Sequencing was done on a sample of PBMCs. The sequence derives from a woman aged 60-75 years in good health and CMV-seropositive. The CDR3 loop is CASKHGGLNTEAFF. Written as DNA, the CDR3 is TGTGCCTCGAAACACGGGGGTTTGAACACTGAAGCTTTCTTT.